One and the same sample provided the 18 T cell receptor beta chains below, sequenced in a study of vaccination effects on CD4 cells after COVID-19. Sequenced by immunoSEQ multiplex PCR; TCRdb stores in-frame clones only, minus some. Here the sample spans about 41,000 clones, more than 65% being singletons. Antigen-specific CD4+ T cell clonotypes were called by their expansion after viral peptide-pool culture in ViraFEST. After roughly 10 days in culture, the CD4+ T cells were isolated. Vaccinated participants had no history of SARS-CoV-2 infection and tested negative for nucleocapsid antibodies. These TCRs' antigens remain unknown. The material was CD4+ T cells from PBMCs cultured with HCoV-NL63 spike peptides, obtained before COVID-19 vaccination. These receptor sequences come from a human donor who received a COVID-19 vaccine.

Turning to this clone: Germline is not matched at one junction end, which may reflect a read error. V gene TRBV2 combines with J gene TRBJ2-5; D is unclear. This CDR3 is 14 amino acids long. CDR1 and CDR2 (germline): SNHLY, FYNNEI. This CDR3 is CASSERTDQGTQYF. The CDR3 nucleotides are TGTGCCAGCAGTGAGCGGACGGATCAAGGGACCCAGTACTTC.

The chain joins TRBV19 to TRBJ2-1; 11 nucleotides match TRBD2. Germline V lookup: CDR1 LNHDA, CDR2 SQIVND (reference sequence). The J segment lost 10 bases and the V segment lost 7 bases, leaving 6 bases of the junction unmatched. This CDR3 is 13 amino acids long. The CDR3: CASKVASGGEQFF. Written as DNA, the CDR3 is TGTGCCAGTAAGGTGGCTAGCGGGGGGGAGCAGTTCTTC.

CDR3 protein: CASSPARTVNTEAFF. The CDR3 DNA follows: TGTGCCAGCTCACCCGCTCGGACTGTGAACACTGAAGCTTTCTTT. V and J are TRBV18 and TRBJ1-1, with no clear D. Germline lookup yields CDR1 KGHSH and CDR2 LQKENI. The CDR3 runs to 15 residues. The V and J ends lost 3 bases and 0 bases respectively, with 11 bases between them.

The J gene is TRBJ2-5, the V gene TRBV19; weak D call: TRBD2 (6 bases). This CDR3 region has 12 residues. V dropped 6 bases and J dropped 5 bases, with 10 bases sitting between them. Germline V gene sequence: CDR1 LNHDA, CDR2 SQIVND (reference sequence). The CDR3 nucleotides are TGTGCCAGTAGCCAGGCGGGGGAGACCCAGTACTTC. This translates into CASSQAGETQYF.

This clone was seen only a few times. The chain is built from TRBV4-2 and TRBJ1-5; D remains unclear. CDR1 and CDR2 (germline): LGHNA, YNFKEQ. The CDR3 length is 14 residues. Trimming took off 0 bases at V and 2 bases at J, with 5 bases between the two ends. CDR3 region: CASSQDSGNQPQHF. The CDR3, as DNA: TGTGCCAGCAGCCAAGACTCTGGCAATCAGCCCCAGCATTTT.

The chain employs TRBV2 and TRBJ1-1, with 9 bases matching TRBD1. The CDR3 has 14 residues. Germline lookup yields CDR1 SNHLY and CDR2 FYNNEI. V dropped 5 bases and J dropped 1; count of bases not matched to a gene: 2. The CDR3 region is CASSWGQGNTEAFF. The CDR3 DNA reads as TGTGCCAGCAGTTGGGGACAGGGGAACACTGAAGCTTTCTTT.

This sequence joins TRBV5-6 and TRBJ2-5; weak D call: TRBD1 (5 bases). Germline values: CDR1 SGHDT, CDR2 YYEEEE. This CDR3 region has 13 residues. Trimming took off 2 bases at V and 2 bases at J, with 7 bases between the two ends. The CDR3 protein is CASSFPGQETQYF. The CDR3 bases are TGTGCCAGCAGCTTTCCAGGGCAAGAGACCCAGTACTTC.

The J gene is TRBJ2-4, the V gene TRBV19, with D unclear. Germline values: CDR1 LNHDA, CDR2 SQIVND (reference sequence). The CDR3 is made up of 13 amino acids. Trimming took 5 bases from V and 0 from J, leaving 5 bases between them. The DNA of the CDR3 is TGTGCCAGTAGTGCAGGAGCCAAAAACATTCAGTACTTC. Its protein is CASSAGAKNIQYF.

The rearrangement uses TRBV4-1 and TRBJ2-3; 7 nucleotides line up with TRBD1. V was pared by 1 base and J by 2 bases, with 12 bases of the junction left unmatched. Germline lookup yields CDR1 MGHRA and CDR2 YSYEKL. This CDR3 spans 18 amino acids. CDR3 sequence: CASSQASGTVGPTDTQYF. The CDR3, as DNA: TGCGCCAGCAGCCAAGCTTCCGGGACAGTAGGCCCCACAGATACGCAGTATTTT.

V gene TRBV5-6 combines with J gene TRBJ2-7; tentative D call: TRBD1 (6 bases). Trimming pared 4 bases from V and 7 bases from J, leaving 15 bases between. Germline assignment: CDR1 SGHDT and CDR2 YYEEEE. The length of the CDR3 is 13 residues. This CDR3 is CASSNTGQGEQYV. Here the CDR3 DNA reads TGTGCCAGCAGCAATACGGGGCAGGGGGAGCAGTACGTC.

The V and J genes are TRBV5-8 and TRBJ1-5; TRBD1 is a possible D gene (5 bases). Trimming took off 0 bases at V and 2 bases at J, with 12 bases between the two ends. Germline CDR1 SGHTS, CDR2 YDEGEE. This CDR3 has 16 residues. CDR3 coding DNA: TGTGCCAGCAGCTTGGTGTTGGGGGGAGGCAATCAGCCCCAGCATTTT. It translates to CASSLVLGGGNQPQHF.

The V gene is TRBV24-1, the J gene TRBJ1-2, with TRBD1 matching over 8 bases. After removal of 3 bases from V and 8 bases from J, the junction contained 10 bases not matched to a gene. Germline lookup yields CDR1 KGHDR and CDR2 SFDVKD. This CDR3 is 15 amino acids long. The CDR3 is CATSDPGQGKSGYTF. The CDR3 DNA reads TGTGCCACCAGTGATCCCGGACAGGGCAAATCGGGCTACACCTTC.

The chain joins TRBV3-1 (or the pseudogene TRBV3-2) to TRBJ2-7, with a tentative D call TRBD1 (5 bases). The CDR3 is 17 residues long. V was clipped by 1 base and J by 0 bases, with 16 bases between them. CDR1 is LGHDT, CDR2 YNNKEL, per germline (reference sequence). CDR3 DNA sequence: TGTGCCAGCAGCCAAGTACCCTACAGGAAGAACTCCTACGAGCAGTACGTC. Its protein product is CASSQVPYRKNSYEQYV.

The CDR3 sequence is CASSLDLTDTQYF. In nucleotides, the CDR3 is TGTGCCAGCAGCTTAGACCTCACAGATACGCAGTATTTT. The V call is TRBV11-1, the J call TRBJ2-3; D uncertain. Trimming stripped 1 base from V and 2 bases from J, with 4 bases between. CDR1 is SGHAT and CDR2 is FQDESV in the germline V gene (reference sequence). This CDR3 comprises 13 residues.

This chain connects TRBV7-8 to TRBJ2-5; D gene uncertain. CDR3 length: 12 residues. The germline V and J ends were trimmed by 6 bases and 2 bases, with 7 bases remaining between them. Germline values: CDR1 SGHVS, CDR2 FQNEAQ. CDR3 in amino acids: CASRGYQETQYF. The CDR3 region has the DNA TGTGCCAGCAGGGGTTATCAAGAGACCCAGTACTTC.

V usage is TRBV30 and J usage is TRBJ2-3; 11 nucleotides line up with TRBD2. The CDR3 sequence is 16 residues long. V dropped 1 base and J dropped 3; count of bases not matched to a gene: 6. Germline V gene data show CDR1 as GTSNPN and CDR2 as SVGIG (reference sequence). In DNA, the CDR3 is TGTGCCTGGAGTGCGATACTAGCGGGGGTTACAGATACGCAGTATTTT. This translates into CAWSAILAGVTDTQYF.

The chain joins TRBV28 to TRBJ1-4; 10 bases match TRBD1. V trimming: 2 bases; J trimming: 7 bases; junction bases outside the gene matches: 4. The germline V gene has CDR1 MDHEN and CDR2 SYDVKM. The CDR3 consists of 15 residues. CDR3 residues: CASSLGGTGVEKLFF. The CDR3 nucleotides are TGTGCCAGCAGTTTAGGGGGGACAGGGGTTGAAAAACTGTTTTTT.

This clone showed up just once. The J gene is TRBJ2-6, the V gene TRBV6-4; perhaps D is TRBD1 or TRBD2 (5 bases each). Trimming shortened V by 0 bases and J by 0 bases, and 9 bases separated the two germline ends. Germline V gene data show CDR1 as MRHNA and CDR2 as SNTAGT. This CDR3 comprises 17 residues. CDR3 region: CASSDSGTPSGANVLTF. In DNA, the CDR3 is TGTGCCAGCAGTGACTCGGGGACCCCCTCTGGGGCCAACGTCCTGACTTTC.